The 22 T cell receptor beta chains below come from one sample, sequenced in a study of molecular identifiers for immune sequencing clone quantification. In TCRdb, the PCR reads were re-called with MiXCR into one record per CDR3 protein. The top ten hold about 0.81% of the sample, which has hundreds of thousands of distinct CDR3 sequences, over 20% seen once. Sequenced material: naive CD8+ T cells from blood, with Jurkat cell RNA spiked in. The subset here: FACS-sorted CD8+CD4-CCR7+CD45RA+ naive T cells. The receptors shown here come from a human donor in good health. Some libraries in this study had Jurkat cell RNA spiked in.

On this clonotype itself: Germline is not matched at one junction end, which may reflect a read error. This CDR3 is CASSLGRDRLLDTEAIF. The CDR3 DNA sequence: TGTGCCAGCAGTTTGGGCCGGGACCGGTTGCTAGACACTGAAGCTATCTTT. V usage is TRBV27 and J usage is TRBJ1-1, with a weak D call TRBD1 (5 bases). Germline-derived CDR1 and CDR2 are MNHEY and SMNVEV (reference sequence). This CDR3 has 17 amino acids.

This clonotype was observed at least ten times. The CDR3 nucleotides read TGTGCCAGCAGCTCCCTAGGTCTAACCGAAGCTTTCTTT. Its translation is CASSSLGLTEAFF. The V gene is TRBV7-9, the J gene TRBJ1-1; D remains ambiguous. V was trimmed by 4 bases and J by 8 bases, leaving 14 bases between them. The germline gives CDR1 SEHNR, CDR2 FQNEAQ (reference sequence). There are 13 residues in the CDR3.

This clonotype has a count of ten or more. This chain uses TRBV7-6 with TRBJ1-1; no clear D gene. V was trimmed by 1 base and J by 2 bases, leaving 5 bases between them. There are 13 residues in the CDR3. Germline CDR1 reads SGHVS; CDR2 reads FNYEAQ. CDR3 sequence (DNA): TGTGCCAGCAGCTTAGAGGGAAACACTGAAGCTTTCTTT. Its protein product is CASSLEGNTEAFF.

This clonotype showed up many times. V and J are TRBV6-2 or TRBV6-3 and TRBJ1-5; 8 bases map to TRBD1. The V and J ends lost 5 bases and 7 bases, in that order; junction bases with no gene match: 10. The CDR3 runs 15 residues. CDR1 is MNHEY, CDR2 SVGEGT, per germline. The CDR3 sequence: CASSPDRGGSQPQHF. In DNA, the CDR3 is TGTGCCAGCAGTCCTGACAGGGGAGGGAGCCAGCCCCAGCATTTT.

This clonotype was detected a few times. This chain joins TRBV27 and TRBJ1-6, with 8 bases aligning to TRBD1. Trimming at V came to 7 bases and at J to 9 bases, leaving 8 bases not matched to a gene. This CDR3 is 14 amino acids long. Germline V gives CDR1 MNHEY, CDR2 SMNVEV (reference sequence). CDR3 nucleotides: TGTGCCAGCAAGCTACAGGGGGAAAGTTCACCCCTCCACTTT. Amino acid sequence: CASKLQGESSPLHF.

This clonotype was recorded at least ten times. The chain recombines TRBV2 with TRBJ1-5; D is possibly TRBD1 (5 bases). Germline V gene data show CDR1 as SNHLY and CDR2 as FYNNEI. This CDR3 contains 15 residues. V dropped 3 bases and J dropped 8 bases, with 17 bases sitting between them. The CDR3 DNA follows: TGTGCCAGCAGTGACCCGACAGCCACCAGAGAGCCCCAGCATTTT. Translation: CASSDPTATREPQHF.

This clonotype was seen repeatedly, ten times or more. This chain uses TRBV19 with TRBJ2-1, with a possible D match to TRBD2 (6 bases). The CDR3 spans 13 residues. V was trimmed by 3 bases and J by 4 bases, leaving 7 bases between them. The germline gives CDR1 LNHDA, CDR2 SQIVND (reference sequence). Here the CDR3 DNA reads TGTGCCAGTAGTATGGGGGGTTACAATGAGCAGTTCTTC. Its translation is CASSMGGYNEQFF. The full variable domain, in which reference TRBV19 and TRBJ2-1 provide the parts outside the CDR3, is DGGITQSPKYLFRKEGQNVTLSCEQNLNHDAMYWYRQDPGQGLRLIYYSQIVNDFQKGDIAEGYSVSREKKESFPLTVTSAQKNPTAFYLCASSMGGYNEQFFGPGTRLTVL.

This sequence joins TRBV7-9 and TRBJ2-3; D may match TRBD1 or TRBD2 (5 bases each). From germline, CDR1 is SEHNR and CDR2 FQNEAQ (reference sequence). The CDR3 loop spans 16 amino acids. V gave up 0 bases and J gave up 3 bases, with 13 bases separating them. The CDR3 region is CASSLATGQWTDTQYF. The CDR3, as DNA: TGTGCCAGCAGCTTAGCTACGGGGCAATGGACAGATACGCAGTATTTT.

This clonotype was seen more than once but under ten times. Being one base from a much bigger clone, this may be a read error. The chain has TRBV7-2 and TRBJ2-5; no clear D. CDR1 and CDR2 from the germline V gene are SGHTA and FQGNSA. Trimming removed 4 bases from V and 2 bases from J, with 14 bases in between. The CDR3 is 15 amino acids. The DNA for the CDR3 is TGTGCCAGCAGCTACCATGACATGATTCAAGAGACCCAGTACTTC. Translated: CASSYHDMIQETQYF. The full variable domain, with the rest looked up from reference TRBV7-2 and TRBJ2-5, is GAGVSQSPSNKVTEKGKDVELRCDPISGHTALYWYRQSLGQGLEFLIYFQGNSAPDKSGLPSDRFSAERTGGSVSTLTIQRTQQEDSAVYLCASSYHDMIQETQYFGPGTRLLVL.

This clonotype came up many times. The V and J genes are TRBV6-5 and TRBJ1-5, with D uncertain. This CDR3 is built from 13 residues. Germline CDR1 MNHEY, CDR2 SVGAGI. Trimming shortened V by 6 bases and J by 6 bases, and 12 bases separated the two germline ends. CDR3 region: CASSLSDGQPQHF. In nucleotides, the CDR3 is TGTGCCAGCAGCCTCTCCGATGGTCAGCCCCAGCATTTT.

V is TRBV6-5 and J is TRBJ2-1; D call uncertain. The CDR3 runs 13 residues. Looked up from germline, CDR1 is MNHEY and CDR2 is SVGAGI. Trimming took off 6 bases at V and 3 bases at J, with 9 bases between the two ends. CDR3 amino acids: CASSRTDYNEQFF. The CDR3 DNA reads TGTGCCAGCAGCAGGACCGACTACAATGAGCAGTTCTTC.

This clonotype was detected many times. This chain uses TRBV20-1 with TRBJ2-7; D not resolved. V lost 0 bases and J lost 0, with 12 bases in between. The germline CDR1 and CDR2 sequences are DFQATT and SNEGSKA (reference sequence). The CDR3 is made up of 15 amino acids. The CDR3 reads CSAREGQSSSYEQYF. Here the CDR3 DNA reads TGCAGTGCTAGAGAAGGCCAGTCCAGCTCCTACGAGCAGTACTTC.

Ten or more counts support this clonotype. The chain recombines TRBV12-3 or TRBV12-4 with TRBJ1-5, with TRBD1 matching over 7 bases. V dropped 6 bases and J dropped 3; count of bases not matched to a gene: 8. CDR3 length equals 15 residues. CDR3 in amino acids: CASRPGTDNNQPQHF. The DNA for the CDR3 is TGTGCCAGCAGGCCCGGGACAGATAACAATCAGCCCCAGCATTTT.

The sample holds a few counts of this clonotype. V and J are TRBV27 and TRBJ1-1; TRBD1 matches 7 bases. V gave up 2 bases and J gave up 6 bases; unmatched junction bases: 15. Germline V lookup: CDR1 MNHEY, CDR2 SMNVEV (reference sequence). CDR3 size: 17 residues. CDR3 loop: CASSLKSTGRLWAEAFF. As DNA, the CDR3 is TGTGCCAGCAGTTTAAAGTCGACAGGGAGACTTTGGGCTGAAGCTTTCTTT.

This clonotype has a count of ten or more. This rearrangement joins TRBV7-9 to TRBJ1-1; TRBD1 might be the D (5 bases). V was clipped by 5 bases and J by 4 bases, with 11 bases between them. Germline lookup yields CDR1 SEHNR and CDR2 FQNEAQ (reference sequence). The length of the CDR3 is 13 residues. Here the CDR3 DNA reads TGTGCCAGCAGCGAACGGGGGGTCACTGAAGCTTTCTTT. Its protein is CASSERGVTEAFF.

A few counts support this clonotype. This chain connects TRBV4-1 to TRBJ2-3; 9 nucleotides line up with TRBD2. Germline assignment: CDR1 MGHRA and CDR2 YSYEKL. Trimming took 4 bases from V and 1 from J; bases not matched to a gene: 3. CDR3 length: 15 residues. This chain's CDR3 is CASSPRTSGTDTQYF. The CDR3 coding sequence is TGCGCCAGCAGCCCCCGGACTAGCGGCACAGATACGCAGTATTTT.

About this clonotype: A much bigger clone sits one base away, suggesting this may be a read error. This chain connects TRBV2 to TRBJ2-2, with D unclear. CDR3 size: 14 residues. Per the germline V gene, CDR1 is SNHLY and CDR2 is FYNNEI. The V end was cut by 1 base, the J end by 7 bases, with 10 bases between. Written as DNA, the CDR3 is TGTGCCAGCAGTGAAGGACGGTCTAACGGGGAGCTGTTTTTT. This encodes CASSEGRSNGELFF.

This rearrangement joins TRBV21-1 to TRBJ1-4; the table gives TRBD1 as D, unverified against the DNA. TRBV21-1 is tagged as a pseudogene. This CDR3 is 13 amino acids long. CDR3 coding DNA: TGTGCCACTCCGGGCGAACCTAATGAAAAACTGTTTTTT. Its protein is CATPGEPNEKLFF.

As to this clonotype: This CDR3 is missing its conserved last phenylalanine or tryptophan, likely due to a read error. The chain is built from TRBV27 and TRBJ2-1; the D gene is possibly TRBD1 (6 bases). V gave up 5 bases and J gave up 4 bases, with 18 bases separating them. CDR1 MNHEY and CDR2 SMNVEV come from the germline V gene (reference sequence). The CDR3 consists of 16 residues. The CDR3 DNA reads TGTGCCAGCAGTCCGCAGAGTGGACAGCTATACAATGAGCAGTTCCTC. Residues: CASSPQSGQLYNEQFL.

The J gene is TRBJ2-3, the V gene TRBV7-9; TRBD1 matches 10 bases. The CDR3 extends over 18 amino acids. Looked up from germline, CDR1 is SEHNR and CDR2 is FQNEAQ (reference sequence). Trimming cost V 5 bases and J 4 bases; bases outside gene matches: 15. CDR3 sequence reads: CASSPVPGTGEGADTQYF. The CDR3 DNA follows: TGTGCCAGCAGCCCAGTCCCCGGGACAGGGGAAGGGGCAGATACGCAGTATTTT.

In this sample, this clonotype turned up many times. V and J are TRBV19 and TRBJ1-3, with D tentatively TRBD1 (6 bases). The CDR3 length is 16 residues. Trimming cost V 6 bases and J 0 bases, with 15 bases left between them. Looked up from germline, CDR1 is LNHDA and CDR2 is SQIVND (reference sequence). The CDR3 loop reads CASSPIGGFSGNTIYF. The CDR3 region has the DNA TGTGCCAGTAGCCCTATAGGGGGATTCTCTGGAAACACCATATATTTT. Full variable domain (missing parts from reference TRBV19 and TRBJ1-3): DGGITQSPKYLFRKEGQNVTLSCEQNLNHDAMYWYRQDPGQGLRLIYYSQIVNDFQKGDIAEGYSVSREKKESFPLTVTSAQKNPTAFYLCASSPIGGFSGNTIYFGEGSWLTVV.

At least ten counts were recorded for this clonotype. This chain uses TRBV6-2 or TRBV6-3 with TRBJ1-3; D is unresolved. Germline V CDR1 and CDR2: MNHEY, SVGEGT. V shed 5 bases and J shed 0 bases, with 11 bases lying between them. The CDR3 length is 15 residues. The CDR3 DNA is TGTGCCAGCAGTATCGGACGGTTCTCTGGAAACACCATATATTTT. The encoded protein is CASSIGRFSGNTIYF.